This T cell receptor (beta chain) was retrieved from a study of blood T cell repertoires in COVID-19. Across the study: Acute and convalescent COVID-19 specimens originated in the United States, Italy and Spain. Sample material is recorded as cDNA or gDNA derived from T cells, B-cell-depleted T cells, or PBMCs.

The authors' processing: Estimated nucleated cell counts came from reference gene primer amplification. Using immunoSEQ multiplex PCR, the repertoire was profiled, and TCRdb retains in-frame clones only, with some absent. V and J calls and clone size come straight from that table; D and trimming were deduced from the DNA. The sample lists approximately 200,000 clones, around nine tenths occurring once. CDR3 length: 14 amino acids. Germline CDR1 reads GTSNPN; CDR2 reads SVGIG (reference sequence). V was shortened by 4 bases and J by 5 bases, with 14 bases between the two germline ends. Sequences were obtained from peripheral blood. The chain recombines TRBV30 with TRBJ1-4; D gene ambiguous. This clonotype was obtained from a woman between 55 and 75 years old with acute or convalescent COVID-19. In DNA form, the CDR3 reads TGTGCCTGGAAGAGGTCAGAAAGAAATGAAAAACTGTTTTTT. This encodes CAWKRSERNEKLFF.